This passage covers 21 T cell receptor beta chains from one sample sequenced in a study of T cells in Graves' hyperthyroidism and ophthalmopathy. RNA transcripts yielded amplified TCR beta CDR3 regions. In the first-round RT-PCR of the TCR CDR3, the HTBI primer set was used. TCRdb reprocessed the multiplex PCR reads via MiXCR and lists one record per CDR3 protein. The sample lists 300,000 to 400,000 distinct CDR3 sequences, 21% occurring once. Sequenced material: blood. These receptors were collected from a woman in her fifties or sixties with Graves' hyperthyroidism.

This clonotype was observed many times. The chain combines TRBV11-2 with TRBJ1-2, with D perhaps TRBD1 (6 bases). This CDR3 region has 14 residues. Trimming removed 6 bases at V and 6 bases at J, with 17 bases between. Germline V gene lookup returns CDR1 SGHAT and CDR2 FQNNGV. The CDR3: CASRNLRDNHGYTF. The CDR3 bases are TGTGCCAGCAGGAACCTCCGGGACAACCATGGCTACACCTTC.

This clonotype was detected ten times or more. This rearrangement joins TRBV20-1 to TRBJ2-1; 10 positions match TRBD2. CDR1 and CDR2 (germline): DFQATT, SNEGSKA (reference sequence). This CDR3 contains 16 residues. Germline trimming cut 3 bases from V and 5 bases from J; bases unmatched to any gene: 10. The CDR3 loop is CSARAPLAGVHNEQFF. The CDR3, as DNA: TGCAGTGCTAGGGCCCCCCTAGCGGGAGTGCACAATGAGCAGTTCTTC.

This clonotype appeared a few times. V and J are TRBV9 and TRBJ2-7; D is possibly TRBD2 (6 bases). The V end lost 0 bases, the J end lost 4 bases, and 14 bases lay between the germline ends. The CDR3 sequence is 15 residues long. Germline V gene sequence: CDR1 SGDLS, CDR2 YYNGEE. This CDR3 is CASSVDIAAPYEQYF. The CDR3 DNA reads as TGTGCCAGCAGCGTAGATATAGCGGCCCCTTACGAGCAGTACTTC.

In this sample, this clonotype turned up a few times. The chain couples TRBV19 to TRBJ2-7; 11 bases align to TRBD2. CDR3 size: 16 residues. J lost 4 bases, V lost 7 bases, and 12 bases had no gene match. Germline CDR1 reads LNHDA; CDR2 reads SQIVND (reference sequence). In nucleotides, the CDR3 is TGTGCCAGTAACGCCCGAGGGGGGACTAGCGGATACGAGCAGTACTTC. Translation: CASNARGGTSGYEQYF.

This clonotype was found a few times. The CDR3 is CASSFLDRGTDTQYF. The CDR3 DNA follows: TGTGCCAGCAGCTTTTTGGACAGGGGCACAGATACGCAGTATTTT. The rearrangement joins TRBV11-2 to TRBJ2-3; TRBD1 aligns across 8 bases. V gave up 3 bases and J gave up 1 base; unmatched junction bases: 3. Germline values: CDR1 SGHAT, CDR2 FQNNGV. There are 15 residues in the CDR3.

This clonotype was found many times. V usage is TRBV28 and J usage is TRBJ2-5, with a tentative D call TRBD1 (5 bases). The V gene lost 3 bases and the J gene lost 9 bases, with 11 bases spanning the gap. The germline V gene encodes CDR1 MDHEN and CDR2 SYDVKM. The length of the CDR3 is 12 residues. The CDR3 bases are TGTGCCAGCAGTTTGAAGGGGTTGGCCCAGTACTTC. This codes for CASSLKGLAQYF.

This clonotype occurred a few times. The gene calls are TRBV7-9 and TRBJ1-2; D remains ambiguous. V gave up 3 bases and J gave up 7 bases, with 12 bases separating them. This CDR3 has 13 residues. Germline values: CDR1 SEHNR, CDR2 FQNEAQ (reference sequence). The CDR3 loop is CASSFPQGIGYTF. The CDR3 nucleotides are TGTGCCAGCAGCTTCCCGCAAGGTATTGGCTACACCTTC.

This clonotype was found many times. The CDR3 nucleotides read TGTGCCAGCAGCCTCGGGACAGGGTACGCCGGGGAGCTGTTTTTT. Its protein product is CASSLGTGYAGELFF. The chain recombines TRBV7-8 with TRBJ2-2; 9 bases are a match to TRBD1. This CDR3 spans 15 amino acids. Germline V CDR1 and CDR2: SGHVS, FQNEAQ. Trimming took 5 bases from V and 6 from J; bases not matched to a gene: 7.

This clonotype has a count of ten or more. The rearrangement links TRBV20-1 to TRBJ2-1; 7 nucleotides align to TRBD1. The V gene end was trimmed by 6 bases and the J gene end by 0 bases; junction bases not matched to a gene: 5. Germline V gene sequence: CDR1 DFQATT, CDR2 SNEGSKA (reference sequence). This CDR3 is 14 amino acids long. In DNA, the CDR3 is TGCAGTGCCTCCGGACAGGCCTCCTACAATGAGCAGTTCTTC. This gives the protein CSASGQASYNEQFF.

This clonotype was seen at least ten times. This chain uses TRBV29-1 with TRBJ2-1, with TRBD1 as a possible D gene (6 bases). The germline CDR1 and CDR2 sequences are SQVTM and ANQGSEA. Trimming took 3 bases from V and 9 from J, leaving 15 bases between them. This CDR3 comprises 13 residues. CDR3 coding DNA: TGCAGCGTTGATCGCGGACAGTCGGTTGAGCAGTTCTTC. The encoded protein is CSVDRGQSVEQFF.

Ten or more counts support this clonotype. This chain joins TRBV18 and TRBJ2-1, with 8 bases lining up with TRBD1. V lost 1 base to trimming and J lost 8 bases; unmatched junction nucleotides: 7. This CDR3 contains 15 residues. Per germline, CDR1 KGHSH and CDR2 LQKENI. CDR3 in DNA: TGTGCCAGCTCACCACAGGCAGGGGGCTCGGATGAGCAGTTCTTC. Protein sequence: CASSPQAGGSDEQFF.

This clonotype was detected a few times. V is TRBV28 and J is TRBJ2-4; D is unresolved. From germline, CDR1 is MDHEN and CDR2 SYDVKM. The CDR3 is made up of 15 amino acids. Between the trimmed V and J ends, which lost 5 bases and 1 base, there was a span of 12 bases. The CDR3, as DNA: TGTGCCAGCAGTCAATACAGAAACGCCAAAAACATTCAGTACTTC. Protein product: CASSQYRNAKNIQYF.

This clonotype was seen a single time. A clone one base away is much larger, so this may be a read error. This chain links TRBV30 with TRBJ2-7, with no clear D. The J call may be faulty, since TRBJ2-1 better matches the DNA end. Germline-derived CDR1 and CDR2 are GTSNPN and SVGIG (reference sequence). This CDR3 comprises 13 residues. The CDR3 bases are TGTGCCTGGAGACCTCGTCCCGGATACGAGCAGTTCTTC. Its protein product is CAWRPRPGYEQFF.

The CDR3 DNA reads as TGCAGCGTGGAGGACAGGTCGAAGGGCCACACCTTC. Protein sequence: CSVEDRSKGHTF. The chain employs TRBV29-1 and TRBJ1-2, with 7 nucleotides matching TRBD1. The CDR3 has 12 amino acids. Germline V gene lookup returns CDR1 SQVTM and CDR2 ANQGSEA. The junction had 13 bases not matched to a gene; V was cut back by 6 bases and J by 12 bases. Looking up the rest from reference TRBV29-1 and TRBJ1-2 gives the full variable domain: SAVISQKPSRDICQRGTSLTIQCQVDSQVTMMFWYRQQPGQSLTLIATANQGSEATYESGFVIDKFPISRPNLTFSTLTVSNMSPEDSSIYLCSVEDRSKGHTFGSGTRLTVV.

This clonotype was seen repeatedly, ten times or more. J is TRBJ2-5 and V is TRBV2; a weak D match, TRBD1 (5 bases). The CDR3 loop spans 14 amino acids. Germline V lookup: CDR1 SNHLY, CDR2 FYNNEI. Trimming took off 7 bases at V and 0 bases at J, with 12 bases between the two ends. The DNA of the CDR3 is TGTGCCAGCAACCCAACAGGATACCAAGAGACCCAGTACTTC. Translating gives CASNPTGYQETQYF. Variable domain in full (rest from reference TRBV2 and TRBJ2-5): EPEVTQTPSHQVTQMGQEVILRCVPISNHLYFYWYRQILGQKVEFLVSFYNNEISEKSEIFDDQFSVERPDGSNFTLKIRSTKLEDSAMYFCASNPTGYQETQYFGPGTRLLVL.

This clonotype was seen ten or more times. The chain uses TRBV2 and TRBJ2-5, with a weak D call TRBD2 (6 bases). Trimming stripped 4 bases from V and 4 bases from J, with 13 bases between. Germline CDR1 and CDR2: SNHLY and FYNNEI. The length of the CDR3 is 14 residues. CDR3 protein: CASSGIRGVETQYF. In DNA, the CDR3 is TGTGCCAGCAGTGGTATCCGCGGGGTAGAGACCCAGTACTTC.

This clonotype was detected ten times or more. This rearrangement joins TRBV5-5 to TRBJ2-1, with a possible D match to TRBD2 (6 bases). CDR1 and CDR2 from the germline V gene are SGHKS and YYEKEE (reference sequence). The CDR3 is 16 residues long. The V and J ends lost 3 bases and 0 bases respectively, with 13 bases between them. This CDR3 reads CASSSLGGSSYNEQFF. CDR3 DNA: TGTGCCAGCAGCTCGCTTGGGGGGAGCTCCTACAATGAGCAGTTCTTC. The full variable domain, its missing parts supplied by reference TRBV5-5 and TRBJ2-1, is DAGVTQSPTHLIKTRGQQVTLRCSPISGHKSVSWYQQVLGQGPQFIFQYYEKEERGRGNFPDRFSARQFPNYSSELNVNALLLGDSALYLCASSSLGGSSYNEQFFGPGTRLTVL.

The CDR3 DNA sequence: TGTGCCACCATCTTACCGACGACCGGGACAGGGAAGAGGGTTTATAGCAATCAGCCCCAGCATTTT. Amino acids: CATILPTTGTGKRVYSNQPQHF. V gene TRBV24-1 combines with J gene TRBJ1-5; 9 nucleotides agree with TRBD1. The V segment lost 8 bases and the J segment 0 bases; nucleotides outside the gene matches: 25. This CDR3 has 22 amino acids. Germline V lookup: CDR1 KGHDR, CDR2 SFDVKD.

This clonotype was observed many times. CDR3 bases: TGTGCCAGCAGTTTCACGGGTTACACTGAAGCTTTCTTT. Translating it yields CASSFTGYTEAFF. The gene calls are TRBV28 and TRBJ1-1, with no clear D. Looked up from germline, CDR1 is MDHEN and CDR2 is SYDVKM. Trimming cost V 3 bases and J 3 bases, with 8 bases left between them. This CDR3 spans 13 amino acids. Drawing the rest from reference TRBV28 and TRBJ1-1, the complete variable domain is DVKVTQSSRYLVKRTGEKVFLECVQDMDHENMFWYRQDPGLGLRLIYFSYDVKMKEKGDIPEGYSVSREKKERFSLILESASTNQTSMYLCASSFTGYTEAFFGQGTRLTVV.

This clonotype was counted at least ten times. The rearrangement uses TRBV11-2 and TRBJ1-1; 8 bases map to TRBD1. Germline assignment: CDR1 SGHAT and CDR2 FQNNGV. CDR3 length: 16 residues. With 6 bases clipped from V and 1 base from J, the junction kept 10 bases outside the gene matches. The CDR3: CASSSGTGVQNTEAFF. The CDR3 nucleotides are TGTGCCAGCAGTTCCGGGACAGGAGTCCAGAACACTGAAGCTTTCTTT.

About this clonotype: A much larger clone lies one base from this, so it may be a read error. J is TRBJ2-3 and V is TRBV28; TRBD2 agrees at 8 bases. Germline V gives CDR1 MDHEN, CDR2 SYDVKM. The CDR3 is 17 residues long. The chain's CDR3 is CASSPGGAGGHTDTRYF. The CDR3 DNA reads as TGTGCCAGCAGTCCCGGGGGGGCGGGAGGACACACAGATACGCGGTATTTT.